The 16 T cell receptor beta chains below were found in one sample sequenced in a study of control samples from healthy donors and cancer patients. Produced via immunoSEQ multiplex PCR; TCRdb's table is partial and in-frame only. The data show 100,000 to 150,000 clones, roughly 89% seen once. The source material was blood. The receptors come from a man younger than 30 in good health.

The chain recombines TRBV3-1 (or the pseudogene TRBV3-2) with TRBJ1-2, with unresolved D. CDR3 length: 17 residues. Germline-derived CDR1 and CDR2 are LGHDT and YNNKEL (reference sequence). The V end lost 0 bases, the J end lost 8 bases, and 22 bases lay between the germline ends. CDR3 residues: CASSQDDKRHRAVGYTF. In DNA, the CDR3 is TGTGCCAGCAGCCAAGATGATAAGAGACACCGAGCCGTGGGCTACACCTTC.

V and J are TRBV5-6 and TRBJ2-5; 10 bases fit TRBD1. The CDR3 consists of 14 residues. Germline V gene sequence: CDR1 SGHDT, CDR2 YYEEEE. With V trimmed by 5 bases and J by 5 bases, 6 bases remained unmatched. Here the CDR3 reads CASRRQGQGETQYF. Here the CDR3 DNA reads TGTGCCAGCAGGCGACAGGGACAGGGGGAGACCCAGTACTTC.

This sequence joins TRBV14 and TRBJ1-1; 9 bases are a match to TRBD1. V lost 1 base, J lost 7 bases, and 1 base stayed unmatched. In germline, CDR1 is SGHDN, CDR2 FVKESK. The CDR3 length is 13 residues. The CDR3 is CASSQGTGVEAFF. The CDR3 DNA sequence: TGTGCCAGCAGCCAAGGGACAGGGGTTGAAGCTTTCTTT. The variable domain in full, completed from reference TRBV14 and TRBJ1-1, reads EAGVTQFPSHSVIEKGQTVTLRCDPISGHDNLYWYRRVMGKEIKFLLHFVKESKQDESGMPNNRFLAERTGGTYSTLKVQPAELEDSGVYFCASSQGTGVEAFFGQGTRLTVV.

The V and J genes are TRBV5-1 and TRBJ2-7; 10 bases fit TRBD1. V dropped 0 bases and J dropped 0; count of bases not matched to a gene: 3. This CDR3 is 16 amino acids long. CDR1 is SGHRS, CDR2 YFSETQ, per germline. CDR3 bases: TGCGCCAGCAGCTTGGGGGGACAGGGGTACTCCTACGAGCAGTACTTC. Translating gives CASSLGGQGYSYEQYF.

This rearrangement joins TRBV6-1 to TRBJ1-2, with a tentative D call TRBD1 (5 bases). V lost 9 bases, J lost 6 bases, and 14 bases lay in between. This CDR3 is built from 12 residues. Germline CDR1 reads MNHNS; CDR2 reads SASEGT. The CDR3 reads CASGAGKHGYTF. The DNA for the CDR3 is TGTGCCAGTGGGGCGGGGAAACATGGCTACACCTTC.

This clone was counted once. The chain uses TRBV21-1 and TRBJ1-1; the D segment call TRBD1 is taken from the table without a DNA check. TRBV21-1 is a known pseudogene. The CDR3 totals 13 residues. The CDR3 spells CASSKQGGTEAFF. In nucleotides, the CDR3 is TGTGCCAGCAGCAAACAGGGGGGCACTGAAGCTTTCTTT.

This clone was recorded only once. The chain couples TRBV27 to TRBJ1-2; D is unresolved. Germline V gene sequence: CDR1 MNHEY, CDR2 SMNVEV (reference sequence). This CDR3 contains 14 residues. Trimming shortened V by 8 bases and J by 0 bases, and 13 bases separated the two germline ends. In DNA, the CDR3 is TGTGCCAGCCAAACCCCTTGGTCTAACTATGGCTACACCTTC. This gives the protein CASQTPWSNYGYTF.

The chain combines TRBV6-4 with TRBJ1-6, with unresolved D. Germline V gives CDR1 MRHNA, CDR2 SNTAGT. The CDR3 is 14 amino acids. Trimming left V 0 bases short and J 8 bases short, with 8 bases between. The CDR3 nucleotides read TGTGCCAGCAGTGACTCGGTCGGAGATTCACCCCTCCACTTT. Encoded protein: CASSDSVGDSPLHF.

This clone came up a few times. The genes are TRBV5-1 and TRBJ2-5; D perhaps matches TRBD2 (7 bases). V lost 5 bases and J lost 4, with 15 bases in between. Per the germline V gene, CDR1 is SGHRS and CDR2 is YFSETQ. CDR3 size: 14 residues. In DNA, the CDR3 is TGCGCCAGCAGTATGGGGGGGGGCCCAGAGACCCAGTACTTC. Protein sequence: CASSMGGGPETQYF.

This chain links TRBV9 with TRBJ1-1; possibly TRBD1 for D (5 bases). Trimming removed 4 bases from V and 1 base from J, with 14 bases in between. Germline CDR1 SGDLS, CDR2 YYNGEE. The CDR3 length is 15 residues. The CDR3, as DNA: TGTGCCAGCAGCATTAAAGGGGCACCGAACACTGAAGCTTTCTTT. Amino acid sequence: CASSIKGAPNTEAFF.

The chain joins TRBV19 to TRBJ1-5; D call uncertain. Germline V gene lookup returns CDR1 LNHDA and CDR2 SQIVND (reference sequence). This CDR3 is built from 14 residues. V lost 4 bases and J 0 bases, leaving 7 bases between the germline ends. The CDR3 protein is CASSSLLSNQPQHF. CDR3 DNA: TGTGCCAGTAGTAGTCTCCTTAGCAATCAGCCCCAGCATTTT.

The gene calls are TRBV11-2 and TRBJ2-3, with 8 bases fitting TRBD2. Trimming cost V 5 bases and J 5 bases; bases outside gene matches: 9. Germline V gene sequence: CDR1 SGHAT, CDR2 FQNNGV. The CDR3 sequence is 15 residues long. CDR3 residues: CASSVRGLVQDTQYF. The CDR3 bases are TGTGCCAGCAGCGTTAGGGGACTAGTCCAAGATACGCAGTATTTT.

J is TRBJ1-2 and V is TRBV12-3 or TRBV12-4; D is unclear. This CDR3 has 13 amino acids. V was trimmed by 6 bases and J by 6 bases, leaving 14 bases between them. DNA for the CDR3: TGTGCCAGCAGGTTGTCGGGATCCGATGGCTACACCTTC. As protein: CASRLSGSDGYTF.

This clone has just one count. The chain combines TRBV10-3 with TRBJ2-1; no reliable D call. The CDR3 has 16 amino acids. Trimming left V 0 bases short and J 5 bases short, with 14 bases between. Germline CDR1 ENHRY, CDR2 SYGVKD. CDR3 protein: CAISESPRSINNEQFF. The CDR3 coding sequence is TGTGCCATCAGTGAGTCGCCTAGATCTATCAACAATGAGCAGTTCTTC.

The chain joins TRBV2 to TRBJ2-5; TRBD2 might be the D (5 bases). The CDR3 runs to 14 residues. V lost 6 bases and J 2 bases, leaving 13 bases between the germline ends. Germline values: CDR1 SNHLY, CDR2 FYNNEI. The CDR3 sequence is CASRSGFIQETQYF. The CDR3 DNA is TGTGCCAGCAGATCGGGGTTCATTCAAGAGACCCAGTACTTC.

This clone was counted once. The rearrangement uses TRBV5-4 and TRBJ2-3; D unclear. The CDR3 runs 14 residues. CDR1 and CDR2 (germline): SGHNT, YYREEE (reference sequence). Trimming took 3 bases from V and 4 from J, leaving 12 bases between them. The CDR3: CASSSWSSPDTQYF. The CDR3 DNA reads as TGTGCCAGCAGCTCCTGGAGCAGTCCAGATACGCAGTATTTT.